The clone carrying this TCR beta chain appeared many times. The antigen is not known. Germline V gene lookup returns CDR1 SGHTA and CDR2 FQGNSA. Trimming pared 3 bases from V and 1 base from J, leaving 6 bases between. The CDR3 extends over 14 amino acids. The data originate from a study of T cells after yellow fever vaccination. Regarding the study as a whole: In post-booster samples, most primary-vaccination clones reappeared (96% CD4, 88% CD8). The secondary T-cell response peaked on day 5, not day 15, but was weaker.

Generation of TCR cDNA used 5'RACE template switching (which added a universal primer site and UMIs). TCRdb re-called the 5' RACE reads through MiXCR, storing one row per CDR3 protein. The repertoire holds about 340,000 distinct CDR3 sequences, with 3% to 4.5% as singletons. V and J are TRBV7-2 and TRBJ2-2, with D uncertain. The input for sequencing was PBMCs, taken 5 days after the yellow fever booster vaccination. This TCR derives from a young man who received the YFV17D yellow fever vaccine. DNA for the CDR3: TGTGCCAGCAGCTTTCGACAGAACACCGGGGAGCTGTTTTTT. Protein: CASSFRQNTGELFF.